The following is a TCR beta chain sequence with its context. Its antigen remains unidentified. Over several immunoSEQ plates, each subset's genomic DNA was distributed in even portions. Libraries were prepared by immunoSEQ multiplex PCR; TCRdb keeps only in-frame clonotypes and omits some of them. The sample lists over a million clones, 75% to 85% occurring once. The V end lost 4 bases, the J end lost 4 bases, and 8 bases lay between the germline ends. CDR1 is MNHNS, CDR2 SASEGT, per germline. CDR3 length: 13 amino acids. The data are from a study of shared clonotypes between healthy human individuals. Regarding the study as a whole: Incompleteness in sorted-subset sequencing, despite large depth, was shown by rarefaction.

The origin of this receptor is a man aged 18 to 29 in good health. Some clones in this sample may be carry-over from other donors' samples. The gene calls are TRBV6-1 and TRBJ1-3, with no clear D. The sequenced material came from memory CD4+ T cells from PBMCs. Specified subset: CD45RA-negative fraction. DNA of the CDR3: TGTGCCAGCAGTGGGATTTACGGAAACACCATATATTTT. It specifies CASSGIYGNTIYF.